This T cell receptor (beta chain) was obtained from a study of T cell responses to AZD1222 COVID-19 vaccine (dated by TCRdb to about 2021). In terms of the full investigation: AZD1222 recipients whose second dose came at about 4 weeks and those whose second dose came at about 12 weeks were combined into one group, since spike-specific TCR depth and breadth did not differ between the two schedules. Trial participants were enrolled by age into subgroups of 18-55, 56-69 and 70-plus years, and about 150, 27 and 61 TCR-sequenced participants, respectively, were included in these subgroups. TCR sequencing was performed for roughly 250 trial participants, of whom 200 to 210 were given two doses of AZD1222 and around 26 were given two doses of MenACWY control vaccine. Study-level results and caveats: In the small 56-69-year group, the increase in depth fell short of significance, most likely because of low power. Reportedly, almost half of the unique spike-specific TCRs recognized epitopes lying outside the regions that are mutated in the B.1.351 and B.1.1.7 variants. A significant rise in spike-specific TCR breadth and depth was observed after two AZD1222 doses relative to day 0 and relative to MenACWY recipients. Conclusions about previously exposed vaccinees are limited, since just a handful of AZD1222 recipients were seropositive for SARS-CoV-2 at baseline. Most participants were white British and females outnumbered males, and the authors suggested that clonal diversity may have been underestimated. The vaccine-associated CD4 TCRs covered the entire spike protein, and the dominant responses fell in regions 160-218 and 743-854. No day 14 peak-response samples were available, so repertoires were characterized only after the peak T cell response.

The germline V gene encodes CDR1 SGHTA and CDR2 FQGNSA. Trimmed from V: 0 bases; trimmed from J: 5 bases; junction bases lacking a gene match: 4. The CDR3 sequence holds 16 residues, the cysteine and phenylalanine included. Of all the DNA, just the CDR3 is kept, 48 bases in frame from base 1. The CDR3 regions of human TCRbeta chains were analyzed by immunosequencing. As for the original processing: Repertoire TCRs were matched against a reference library of SARS-CoV-2-specific TCRs generated with the MIRA antigen-specificity platform. Breadth was defined as the fraction of unique TCRs that were SARS-CoV-2-associated, and depth was defined as the fraction of total T cells that were SARS-CoV-2-associated. Using the MIRA data, each spike-specific TCR was mapped to the spike region that the TCR reacts to and placed in a CD4 or CD8 class. Log10-transformed breadth and depth values were compared by one-way ANOVA with Sidak's multiple comparisons tests. TCRdb obtained this table from immuneACCESS and retained in-frame rearrangements with V and J assigned. These tables miss some clones; where compared with another copy, unresolved V genes account for less than half of the shortfall, and the remainder is unexplained. V and J calls and clone size are copied from that table; D and trimming were computed from the DNA. The sample table holds about 120,000 clones, of which roughly nine tenths were seen once. The top ten constitute around 1.7% of the sample.

About this clone: What antigen it recognizes has not been identified. Per-nucleotide qualities are absent, and no much larger clonotype sits a single base away.

What the time point label conveys for this sample: baseline before first vaccination. Samples from vaccinated people were obtained from the UK trials COV001 and COV002, which included a single-blind randomized controlled phase 2/3 trial of AZD1222 (ChAdOx1 nCoV-19) in healthy adults. For TCRbeta chain sequencing, PBMC samples from trial participants were taken at day 0 and at day 28 after the second dose. The sample was peripheral blood, taken on day 0 of AZD1222 vaccination. The rearrangement combines TRBV7-2 with TRBJ2-5; TRBD2 aligns with 12 central bases. The receptor comes from an adult in good health. The nucleotide sequence reads TGTGCCAGCAGCTTAGCGGGCGGACTAGCGGGGGAGACCCAGTACTTC. Translated, this is CASSLAGGLAGETQYF.